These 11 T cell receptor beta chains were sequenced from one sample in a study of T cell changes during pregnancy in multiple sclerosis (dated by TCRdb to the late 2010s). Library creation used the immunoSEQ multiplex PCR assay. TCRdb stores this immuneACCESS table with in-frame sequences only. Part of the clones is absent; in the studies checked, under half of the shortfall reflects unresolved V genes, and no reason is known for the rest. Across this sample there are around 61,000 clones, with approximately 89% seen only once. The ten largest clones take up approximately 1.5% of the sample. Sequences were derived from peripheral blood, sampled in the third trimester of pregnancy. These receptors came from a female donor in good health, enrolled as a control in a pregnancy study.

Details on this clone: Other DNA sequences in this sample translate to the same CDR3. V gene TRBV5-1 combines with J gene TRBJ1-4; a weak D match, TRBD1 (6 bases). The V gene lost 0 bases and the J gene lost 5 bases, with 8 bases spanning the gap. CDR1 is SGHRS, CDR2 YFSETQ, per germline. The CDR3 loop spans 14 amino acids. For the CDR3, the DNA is TGCGCCAGCAGCTTGGGGCAGGGGAATGAAAAACTGTTTTTT. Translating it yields CASSLGQGNEKLFF. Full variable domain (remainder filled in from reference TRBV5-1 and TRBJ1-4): KAGVTQTPRYLIKTRGQQVTLSCSPISGHRSVSWYQQTPGQGLQFLFEYFSETQRNKGNFPGRFSGRQFSNSRSEMNVSTLELGDSALYLCASSLGQGNEKLFFGSGTQLSVL.

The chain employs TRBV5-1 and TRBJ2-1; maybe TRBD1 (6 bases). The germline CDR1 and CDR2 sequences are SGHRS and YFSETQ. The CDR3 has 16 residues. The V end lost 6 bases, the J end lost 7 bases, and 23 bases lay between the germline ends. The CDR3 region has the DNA TGCGCCAGCACCACAGGGCGCGGAGGCTTGGGGAATGAGCAGTTCTTC. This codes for CASTTGRGGLGNEQFF.

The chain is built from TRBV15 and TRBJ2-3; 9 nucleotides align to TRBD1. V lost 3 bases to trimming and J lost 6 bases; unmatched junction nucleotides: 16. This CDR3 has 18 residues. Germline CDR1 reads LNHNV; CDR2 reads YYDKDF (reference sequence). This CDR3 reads CATSRAQTQGAKGDTQYF. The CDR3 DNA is TGTGCCACCAGCAGGGCCCAGACACAGGGGGCGAAAGGGGATACGCAGTATTTT.

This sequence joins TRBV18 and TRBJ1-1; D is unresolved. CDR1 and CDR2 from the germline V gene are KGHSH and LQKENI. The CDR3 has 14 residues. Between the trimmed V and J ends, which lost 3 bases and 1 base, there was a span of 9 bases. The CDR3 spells CASSPVRGNTEAFF. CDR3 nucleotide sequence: TGTGCCAGCTCACCGGTACGAGGGAACACTGAAGCTTTCTTT.

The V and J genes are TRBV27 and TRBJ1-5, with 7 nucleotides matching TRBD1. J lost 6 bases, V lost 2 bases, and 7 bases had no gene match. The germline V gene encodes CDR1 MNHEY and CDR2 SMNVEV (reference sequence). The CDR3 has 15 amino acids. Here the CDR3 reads CASSLGQGVSQPQHF. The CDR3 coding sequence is TGTGCCAGCAGTTTAGGGCAGGGGGTGAGTCAGCCCCAGCATTTT.

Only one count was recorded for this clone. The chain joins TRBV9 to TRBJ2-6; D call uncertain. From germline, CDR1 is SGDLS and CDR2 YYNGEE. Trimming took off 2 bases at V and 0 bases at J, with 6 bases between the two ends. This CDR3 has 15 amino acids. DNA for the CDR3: TGTGCCAGCAGCGTTAGTATCTCTGGGGCCAACGTCCTGACTTTC. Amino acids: CASSVSISGANVLTF.

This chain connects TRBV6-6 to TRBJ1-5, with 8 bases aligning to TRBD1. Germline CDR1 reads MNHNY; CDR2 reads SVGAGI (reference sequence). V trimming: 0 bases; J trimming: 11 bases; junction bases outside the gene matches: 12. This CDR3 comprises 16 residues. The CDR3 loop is CASSYSQDRVGLAQHF. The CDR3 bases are TGTGCCAGCAGTTACTCCCAGGACAGGGTCGGGTTGGCCCAGCATTTT.

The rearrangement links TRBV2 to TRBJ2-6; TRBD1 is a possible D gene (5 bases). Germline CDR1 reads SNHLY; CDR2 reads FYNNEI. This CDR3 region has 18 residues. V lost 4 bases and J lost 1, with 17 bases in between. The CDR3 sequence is CASSVVQGSLSGANVLTF. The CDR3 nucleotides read TGTGCCAGCAGTGTCGTTCAGGGATCTCTTTCTGGGGCCAACGTCCTGACTTTC.

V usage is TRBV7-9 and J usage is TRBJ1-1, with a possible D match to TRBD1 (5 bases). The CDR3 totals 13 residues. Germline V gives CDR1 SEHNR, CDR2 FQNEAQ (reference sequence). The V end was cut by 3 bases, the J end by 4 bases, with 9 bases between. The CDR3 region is CASSFRQGTEAFF. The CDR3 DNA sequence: TGTGCCAGCAGCTTTAGGCAGGGCACTGAAGCTTTCTTT.

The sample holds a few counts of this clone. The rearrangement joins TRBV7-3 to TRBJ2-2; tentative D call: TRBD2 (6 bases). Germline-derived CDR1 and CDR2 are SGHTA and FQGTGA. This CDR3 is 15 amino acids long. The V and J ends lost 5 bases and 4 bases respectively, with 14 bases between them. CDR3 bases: TGTGCCAGCAGCCGGGGACTCTGGGGCACCGGGGAGCTGTTTTTT. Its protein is CASSRGLWGTGELFF. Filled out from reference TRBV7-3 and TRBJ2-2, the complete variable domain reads GAGVSQTPSNKVTEKGKYVELRCDPISGHTALYWYRQSLGQGPEFLIYFQGTGAADDSGLPNDRFFAVRPEGSVSTLKIQRTERGDSAVYLCASSRGLWGTGELFFGEGSRLTVL.

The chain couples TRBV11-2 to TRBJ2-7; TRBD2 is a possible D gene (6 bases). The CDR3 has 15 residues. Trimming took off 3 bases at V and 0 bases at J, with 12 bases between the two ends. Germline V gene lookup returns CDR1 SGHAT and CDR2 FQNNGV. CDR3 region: CASSFGEDSSYEQYF. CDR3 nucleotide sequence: TGTGCCAGCAGCTTCGGGGAGGACTCCTCCTACGAGCAGTACTTC.